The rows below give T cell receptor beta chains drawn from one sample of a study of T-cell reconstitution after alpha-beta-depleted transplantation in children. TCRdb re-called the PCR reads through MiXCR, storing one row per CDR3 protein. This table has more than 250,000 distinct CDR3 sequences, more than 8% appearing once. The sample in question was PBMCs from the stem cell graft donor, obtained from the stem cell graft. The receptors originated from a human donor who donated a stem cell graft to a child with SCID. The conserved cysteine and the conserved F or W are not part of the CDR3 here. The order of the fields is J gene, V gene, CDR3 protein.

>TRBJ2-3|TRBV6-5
ASSFQRGSADTQY
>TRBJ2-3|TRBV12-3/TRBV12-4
ASTDTQY
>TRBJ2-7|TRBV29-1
SVNTGSSYEQY
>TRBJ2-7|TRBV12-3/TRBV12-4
ASSIYGSYEQY
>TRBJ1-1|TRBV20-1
SASFRTDTEAF
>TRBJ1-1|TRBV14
ASSQVGGGTEAF
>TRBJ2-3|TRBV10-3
AISDGQLGTDTQY
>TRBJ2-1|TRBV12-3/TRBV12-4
ASEGGGALNEQF
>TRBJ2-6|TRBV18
ASSPMTVSGANVLT
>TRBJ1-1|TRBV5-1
ASSLGFQTEAF
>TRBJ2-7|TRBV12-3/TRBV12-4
ASRPMGLAGGHEQY
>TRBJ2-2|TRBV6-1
ASSALTNTGELF
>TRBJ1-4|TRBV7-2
ASSSQRQKNNEKLF
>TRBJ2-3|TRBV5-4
ASSLVDRASTDTQY
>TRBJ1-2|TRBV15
ATSPRTDYGYT
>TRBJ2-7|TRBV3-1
ASNTSGSYEQY
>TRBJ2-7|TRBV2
ASSGRVTSDEQY
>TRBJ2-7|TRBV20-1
SAPPTGTYEQY
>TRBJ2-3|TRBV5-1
ASSLGGADTQY
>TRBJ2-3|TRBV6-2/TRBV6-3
ASRGLASDTQY
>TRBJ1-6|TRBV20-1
SASGTSSSYNSPLH
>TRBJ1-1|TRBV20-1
RAQQGNTEAF
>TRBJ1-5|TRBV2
ASSIRQIGNQPQH
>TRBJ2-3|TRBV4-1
ASSQVAGPSATDTQY
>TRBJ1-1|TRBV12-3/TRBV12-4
ASSFRRSNTEAF